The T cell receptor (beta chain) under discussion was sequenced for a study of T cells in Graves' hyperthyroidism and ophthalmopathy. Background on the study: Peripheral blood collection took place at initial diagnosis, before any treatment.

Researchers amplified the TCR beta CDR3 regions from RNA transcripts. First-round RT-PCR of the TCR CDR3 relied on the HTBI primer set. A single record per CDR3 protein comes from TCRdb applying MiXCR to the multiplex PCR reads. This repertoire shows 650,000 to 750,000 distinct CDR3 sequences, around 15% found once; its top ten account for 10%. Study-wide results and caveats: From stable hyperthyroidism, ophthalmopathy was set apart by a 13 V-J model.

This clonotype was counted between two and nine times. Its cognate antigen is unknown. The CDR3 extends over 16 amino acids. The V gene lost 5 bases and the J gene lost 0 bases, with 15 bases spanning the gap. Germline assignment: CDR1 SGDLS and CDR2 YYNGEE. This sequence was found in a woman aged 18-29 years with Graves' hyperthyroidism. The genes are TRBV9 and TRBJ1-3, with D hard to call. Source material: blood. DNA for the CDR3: TGTGCCAGCAGTACCACAACCGGCCACTCTGGAAACACCATATATTTT. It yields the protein CASSTTTGHSGNTIYF. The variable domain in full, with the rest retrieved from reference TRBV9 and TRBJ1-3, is DSGVTQTPKHLITATGQRVTLRCSPRSGDLSVYWYQQSLDQGLQFLIQYYNGEERAKGNILERFSAQQFPDLHSELNLSSLELGDSALYFCASSTTTGHSGNTIYFGEGSWLTVV.